This TCR beta chain was captured in a study of T cell changes during pregnancy in multiple sclerosis. V was trimmed by 6 bases and J by 5 bases, leaving 16 bases between them. CDR1 and CDR2 from the germline V gene are KGHSH and LQKENI. The CDR3 is made up of 14 amino acids. Only in-frame clones appear in the TCRdb table, and some are missing; sequencing was by immunoSEQ multiplex PCR. The sample carries about 52,000 clones, 92% recorded once. The sequence was obtained from a female donor in good health, enrolled as a control in a pregnancy study. The chain links TRBV18 to TRBJ2-5; tentative D call: TRBD2 (5 bases). Sequencing was performed on CD4+ T cells from peripheral blood mononuclear cells, taken after pregnancy. CDR3 in DNA: TGTGCCAGCTCCCGAGGGCTCGGGCGGGAGACCCAGTACTTC. Translating it yields CASSRGLGRETQYF.